This entry lists 22 T cell receptor beta chains sequenced from one sample in a study of Tregs in tolerant kidney transplant recipients. Repertoires were generated with immunoSEQ multiplex PCR, while TCRdb's copy carries only in-frame clones and drops some. Its table lists about 48,000 clones. Material: CD4+ T cells from blood, obtained before the transplant. The receptors come from a human donor who received a combined kidney and bone marrow transplant.

On this clone: With the read ending 3 residues before the CDR3 end, the germline J gene is used to fill in that end. The J gene is TRBJ1-5, the V gene TRBV12-3 or TRBV12-4; possibly TRBD1 for D (6 bases). This CDR3 contains 19 residues. Deletions cut 3 bases from V and 2 bases from J, with 23 bases between. CDR3 DNA (partial): TGTGCCAGCAGTTTCGGACAGCTGGGGATTCATACCCGCAATCAGCCC. It codes for CASSFGQLGIHTRNQP. In full, the CDR3 reads CASSFGQLGIHTRNQPQHF.

Of note for this clone: Read data end 3 residues before the CDR3 end; the end is taken from the germline J gene. The genes are TRBV7-8 and TRBJ2-2; 8 bases agree with TRBD2. V trimming: 6 bases; J trimming: 5 bases; junction bases outside the gene matches: 5. The CDR3 sequence is 14 residues long. Germline loops: CDR1 SGHVS, CDR2 FQNEAQ. The CDR3 reads CASSRLAITGELFF. The covered CDR3 bases are TGTGCCAGCAGTCGACTAGCGATAACCGGGGAG.

The CDR3 region is CASSIIGSLAGGKETQYF. The CDR3 DNA, read in part, is TGTGCCAGTAGTATAATCGGTTCACTAGCGGGAGGAAAAGAGACC. The V gene is TRBV19, the J gene TRBJ2-5, with 12 bases matching TRBD2. The read falls 3 residues short of the CDR3 end, and the missing part is taken from the germline J gene. The V gene end was trimmed by 2 bases and the J gene end by 3 bases; junction bases not matched to a gene: 10. In germline, CDR1 is LNHDA, CDR2 SQIVND (reference sequence). The CDR3 runs 18 residues.

CDR3 sequence reads: CASSPRQGNGETQYF. The sequenced part of the CDR3 DNA is TGCGCCAGCAGCCCCCGACAGGGTAACGGAGAGACC. The chain couples TRBV5-1 to TRBJ2-5; 7 bases match TRBD1. The read ends 3 residues shy of where the CDR3 ends; the end is completed using the germline J gene. The germline CDR1 and CDR2 sequences are SGHRS and YFSETQ. Trimming cost V 4 bases and J 4 bases; bases outside gene matches: 10. The CDR3 is 15 residues long.

Of note for this clone: The read terminates 3 residues ahead of where the CDR3 ends, so the germline J gene completes it. The chain has TRBV6-4 and TRBJ1-1, with unresolved D. The V gene's germline CDR1 is MRHNA and CDR2 SNTAGT. The CDR3 contains 13 residues. V lost 4 bases and J 3 bases, leaving 9 bases between the germline ends. Incomplete CDR3 DNA: TGTGCCAGCAGTGCCACGGTTTACACTGAA. It specifies CASSATVYTE. The whole CDR3 sequence reads CASSATVYTEAFF.

About this clone itself: The CDR3 is cut off 3 residues early in the read; its end comes from the germline J gene. The rearrangement joins TRBV7-6 to TRBJ2-7; 13 bases map to TRBD2. Trimming cost V 5 bases and J 5 bases; bases outside gene matches: 3. CDR1 and CDR2 from the germline V gene are SGHVS and FNYEAQ. CDR3 length equals 14 residues. The CDR3: CASSLGLAGHEQYF. The CDR3 bases that were read are TGTGCCAGCAGCCTGGGACTAGCGGGACACGAG. Complete variable domain (other parts from reference TRBV7-6 and TRBJ2-7): GAGVSQSPRYKVTKRGQDVALRCDPISGHVSLYWYRQALGQGPEFLTYFNYEAQQDKSGLPNDRFSAERPEGSISTLTIQRTEQRDSAMYRCASSLGLAGHEQYFGPGTRLTVT.

Worth noting for this clone: The read ends 3 residues early relative to the CDR3; the germline J gene fills the gap. V gene TRBV19 combines with J gene TRBJ1-3; no reliable D call. The germline gives CDR1 LNHDA, CDR2 SQIVND (reference sequence). V lost 3 bases to trimming and J lost 0 bases, with 9 bases between them. This CDR3 comprises 15 residues. The sequenced CDR3 bases are TGTGCCAGTAGTATCTCAGAACACTCTGGAAACACC. It encodes CASSISEHSGNT. The whole CDR3 is CASSISEHSGNTIYF.

A remark on this clone: The CDR3 is cut off 3 residues early in the read; its end comes from the germline J gene. The chain joins TRBV11-2 to TRBJ1-4; no clear D gene. The length of the CDR3 is 13 residues. In germline, CDR1 is SGHAT, CDR2 FQNNGV. Trimming took 0 bases from V and 8 from J, leaving 7 bases between them. CDR3 loop: CASSLDMSEKLFF. Incomplete CDR3 DNA: TGTGCCAGCAGCTTAGATATGTCGGAAAAA. The whole variable domain, filled in from reference TRBV11-2 and TRBJ1-4, reads EAGVAQSPRYKIIEKRQSVAFWCNPISGHATLYWYQQILGQGPKLLIQFQNNGVVDDSQLPKDRFSAERLKGVDSTLKIQPAKLEDSAVYLCASSLDMSEKLFFGSGTQLSVL.

In the case of this clone: The read halts 3 residues ahead of the CDR3 end, with the missing end drawn from the germline J gene. The chain recombines TRBV7-2 with TRBJ1-5; D is perhaps TRBD1 (5 bases). Trimming took off 5 bases at V and 7 bases at J, with 18 bases between the two ends. The germline CDR1 and CDR2 sequences are SGHTA and FQGNSA. The length of the CDR3 is 15 residues. Here the CDR3 reads CASSAHQGLGQPQHF. The sequenced CDR3 bases are TGTGCCAGCAGCGCCCACCAGGGTTTAGGGCAGCCC.

Regarding this clone: The read ends 3 residues shy of where the CDR3 ends; the end is completed using the germline J gene. The chain combines TRBV19 with TRBJ2-2; D is possibly TRBD2 (7 bases). V lost 1 base and J 4 bases, leaving 13 bases between the germline ends. This CDR3 comprises 16 residues. The germline V gene encodes CDR1 LNHDA and CDR2 SQIVND (reference sequence). This CDR3 is CASSIGGGLGTGELFF. Incomplete CDR3 DNA: TGTGCCAGTAGTATAGGGGGGGGGCTCGGCACCGGGGAG.

With respect to this clone: The CDR3 end is not reached by the read, which stops 3 residues before it; the germline J gene fills it in. The chain carries TRBV18 and TRBJ2-1; D uncertain. CDR3 size: 11 residues. V lost 11 bases and J 4 bases, leaving 9 bases between the germline ends. Germline loops: CDR1 KGHSH, CDR2 LQKENI. CDR3 in amino acids: CASAGYNEQFF. The covered CDR3 bases are TGTGCCTCCGCAGGTTACAATGAG.

Details on this clone: The CDR3 goes on 3 residues after the read ends, and that part is filled in from the germline J gene. The J gene is TRBJ1-5, the V gene TRBV28; 8 positions agree with TRBD1. CDR3 size: 14 residues. The germline V gene has CDR1 MDHEN and CDR2 SYDVKM. The V segment lost 8 bases and the J segment 8 bases; nucleotides outside the gene matches: 11. The CDR3 DNA, read in part, is TGTGCCAGCGGGATGCAGGGGGCTGGGGAGCCC. This encodes CASGMQGAGEP. The CDR3 as a whole reads CASGMQGAGEPQHF.

Worth noting for this clone: From the germline J gene comes the end of the CDR3, since the read stops 3 residues before it. V usage is TRBV6-2 or TRBV6-3 and J usage is TRBJ2-7; TRBD2 aligns across 7 bases. V trimming: 6 bases; J trimming: 4 bases; junction bases outside the gene matches: 9. The CDR3 has 14 residues. The V gene's germline CDR1 is MNHEY and CDR2 SVGEGT. The CDR3 bases that were read are TGTGCCAGCAGGGCGGCACTAGCGCGGTACGAG. It codes for CASRAALARYE. The full CDR3 is CASRAALARYEQYF.

Concerning this clone itself: The read gets to within 3 residues of the CDR3 end, and the germline J gene fills in the rest. The sample carries other DNA sequences with the same CDR3. V gene TRBV18 combines with J gene TRBJ2-1, with a possible D match to TRBD1 (7 bases). With 3 bases removed from V and 0 bases from J, the gap between germline ends came to 9 bases. This CDR3 region has 15 residues. Germline V gives CDR1 KGHSH, CDR2 LQKENI. The CDR3 loop reads CASSPQGGSYNEQFF. The covered CDR3 bases are TGTGCCAGCTCACCCCAGGGGGGCTCCTACAATGAG.

CDR3 DNA (partial): TGTGCCAGCAGCTTCGAAGAAACAGGGGCCGGTGGTGGC. Translated, it gives CASSFEETGAGGG. The full CDR3 protein is CASSFEETGAGGGYTF. The chain carries TRBV7-8 and TRBJ1-2, with 7 nucleotides matching TRBD1. The read comes to an end 3 residues before the CDR3 does, leaving the germline J gene to fill in the end. This CDR3 contains 16 residues. The germline V gene encodes CDR1 SGHVS and CDR2 FQNEAQ. The V and J ends lost 3 bases and 7 bases, in that order; junction bases with no gene match: 14. The variable domain in full, with the rest retrieved from reference TRBV7-8 and TRBJ1-2, is GAGVSQSPRYKVAKRGQDVALRCDPISGHVSLFWYQQALGQGPEFLTYFQNEAQLDKSGLPSDRFFAERPEGSVSTLKIQRTQQEDSAVYLCASSFEETGAGGGYTFGSGTRLTVV.

About this clone itself: From the germline J gene comes the end of the CDR3, since the read stops 3 residues before it. The V call is TRBV2, the J call TRBJ2-5; 8 positions match TRBD2. J was trimmed by 2 bases and V by 7 bases; bases with no gene match: 3. There are 13 residues in the CDR3. Germline V gene sequence: CDR1 SNHLY, CDR2 FYNNEI. Incomplete CDR3 DNA: TGTGCCAGCACCCGGGGGGGGCAAGAGACC. This codes for CASTRGGQET. The CDR3 reads in full as CASTRGGQETQYF.

In the case of this clone: The missing CDR3 end, 3 residues past where the read stops, is filled in from the germline J gene. V is TRBV5-1 and J is TRBJ2-3; the D is unclear. Trimming took 6 bases from V and 4 from J, leaving 12 bases between them. Germline V gene lookup returns CDR1 SGHRS and CDR2 YFSETQ. The length of the CDR3 is 13 residues. The CDR3 bases that were read are TGCGCCAGCACACAAAGCGAAGCAGATACG. It is translated as CASTQSEADT. The full CDR3 is CASTQSEADTQYF.

A remark on this clone: The read finishes 3 residues shy of the CDR3 end, and the germline J gene is used to complete it. This chain links TRBV19 with TRBJ1-2; 10 bases line up with TRBD1. Germline CDR1 LNHDA, CDR2 SQIVND (reference sequence). V gave up 4 bases and J gave up 5 bases; unmatched junction bases: 7. This CDR3 has 15 amino acids. CDR3 protein: CASSTEGTGAYGYTF. The DNA read from the CDR3 is TGTGCCAGTAGTACGGAGGGGACAGGGGCGTATGGC. The full variable domain, completed using reference TRBV19 and TRBJ1-2, is DGGITQSPKYLFRKEGQNVTLSCEQNLNHDAMYWYRQDPGQGLRLIYYSQIVNDFQKGDIAEGYSVSREKKESFPLTVTSAQKNPTAFYLCASSTEGTGAYGYTFGSGTRLTVV.

Comments on this clone: The read ends 3 residues early relative to the CDR3; the germline J gene fills the gap. The chain recombines TRBV29-1 with TRBJ2-1, with 11 bases lining up with TRBD1. The CDR3 runs to 13 residues. Per the germline V gene, CDR1 is SQVTM and CDR2 is ANQGSEA. The V gene end was trimmed by 7 bases and the J gene end by 3 bases; junction bases not matched to a gene: 2. The CDR3 reads CSAGTGGYNEQFF. The CDR3 DNA, read in part, is TGCAGCGCCGGGACAGGGGGCTACAATGAG.

As concerns this clone: The read falls 3 residues short of the CDR3 end, and the missing part is taken from the germline J gene. The genes are TRBV5-1 and TRBJ2-7; 9 nucleotides align to TRBD2. The junction had 15 bases not matched to a gene; V was cut back by 6 bases and J by 5 bases. The CDR3 covers 16 residues. The germline CDR1 and CDR2 sequences are SGHRS and YFSETQ. CDR3 loop: CASTPRGSGRFHEQYF. Partial CDR3 DNA: TGCGCCAGCACTCCACGGGGGAGCGGGAGGTTCCACGAG. Together with reference TRBV5-1 and TRBJ2-7, the CDR3 gives the full variable domain: KAGVTQTPRYLIKTRGQQVTLSCSPISGHRSVSWYQQTPGQGLQFLFEYFSETQRNKGNFPGRFSGRQFSNSRSEMNVSTLELGDSALYLCASTPRGSGRFHEQYFGPGTRLTVT.

Worth noting for this clone: The CDR3 end falls 3 residues outside the read, so it is completed with the germline J gene. The chain recombines TRBV6-1 with TRBJ2-7; no reliable D call. The length of the CDR3 is 14 residues. The V end lost 0 bases, the J end lost 2 bases, and 8 bases lay between the germline ends. Germline-derived CDR1 and CDR2 are MNHNS and SASEGT. CDR3 bases read: TGTGCCAGCAGTGAAGCTCAGTCCCCCTACGAG. This translates into CASSEAQSPYE. The CDR3 as a whole reads CASSEAQSPYEQYF.

Notes on this clone: The CDR3 end is not reached by the read, which stops 3 residues before it; the germline J gene fills it in. The genes are TRBV7-9 and TRBJ2-7; 10 nucleotides match TRBD1. Germline-derived CDR1 and CDR2 are SEHNR and FQNEAQ (reference sequence). The CDR3 spans 14 residues. V lost 6 bases and J lost 3; bases outside the gene matches: 5. The chain's CDR3 is CASSPGTGVYEQYF. Partial CDR3 DNA: TGTGCCAGCAGTCCCGGGACAGGGGTCTACGAG.